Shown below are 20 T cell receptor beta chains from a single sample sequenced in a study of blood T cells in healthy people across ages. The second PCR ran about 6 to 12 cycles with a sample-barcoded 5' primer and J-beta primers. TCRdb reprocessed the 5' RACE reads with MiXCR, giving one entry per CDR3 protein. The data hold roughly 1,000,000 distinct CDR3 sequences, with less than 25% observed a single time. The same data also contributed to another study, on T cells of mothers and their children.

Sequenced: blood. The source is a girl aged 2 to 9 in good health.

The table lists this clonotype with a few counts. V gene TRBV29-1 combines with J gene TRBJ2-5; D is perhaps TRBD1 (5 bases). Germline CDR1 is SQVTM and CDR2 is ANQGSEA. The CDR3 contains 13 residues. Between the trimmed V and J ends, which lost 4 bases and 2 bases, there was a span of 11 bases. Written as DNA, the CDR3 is TGCAGCGTTGCTCTCCCAGGGCAAGAGACCCAGTACTTC. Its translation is CSVALPGQETQYF.

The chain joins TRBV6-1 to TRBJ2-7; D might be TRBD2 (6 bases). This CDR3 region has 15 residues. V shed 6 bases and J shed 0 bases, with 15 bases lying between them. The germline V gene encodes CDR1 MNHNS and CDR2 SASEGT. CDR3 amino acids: CASRPEAGSSYEQYF. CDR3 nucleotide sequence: TGTGCCAGCAGACCCGAAGCGGGCAGCTCCTACGAGCAGTACTTC.

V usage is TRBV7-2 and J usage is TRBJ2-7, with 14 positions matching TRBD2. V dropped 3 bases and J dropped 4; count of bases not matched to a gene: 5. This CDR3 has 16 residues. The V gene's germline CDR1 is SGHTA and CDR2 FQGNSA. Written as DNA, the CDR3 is TGTGCCAGCAGCTTCTCCGGGACTAGCGGGAGTTACGAGCAGTACTTC. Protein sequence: CASSFSGTSGSYEQYF.

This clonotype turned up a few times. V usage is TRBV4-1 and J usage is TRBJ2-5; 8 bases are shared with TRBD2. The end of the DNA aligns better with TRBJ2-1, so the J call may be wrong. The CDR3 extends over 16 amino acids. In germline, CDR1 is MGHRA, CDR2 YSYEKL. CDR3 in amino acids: CASSQVGTSGYNEQFF. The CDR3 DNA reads TGCGCCAGCAGCCAAGTTGGAACTAGCGGCTACAATGAGCAGTTCTTC.

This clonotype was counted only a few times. The CDR3 nucleotides are TGTGCCAGCAGTTACGGGGCAGGGAATCAGCCCCAGCATTTT. Protein product: CASSYGAGNQPQHF. The V and J genes are TRBV6-5 and TRBJ1-5, with a tentative D call TRBD1 (5 bases). CDR1 and CDR2 from the germline V gene are MNHEY and SVGAGI. Trimming stripped 2 bases from V and 4 bases from J, with 9 bases between. The CDR3 sequence is 14 residues long.

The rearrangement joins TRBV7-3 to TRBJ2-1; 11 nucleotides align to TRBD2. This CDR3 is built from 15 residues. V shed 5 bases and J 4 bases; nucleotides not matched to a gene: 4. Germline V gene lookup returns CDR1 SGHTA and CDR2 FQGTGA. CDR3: CASSPSGGLYNEQFF. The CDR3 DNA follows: TGTGCCAGCAGCCCTAGCGGGGGGCTTTACAATGAGCAGTTCTTC. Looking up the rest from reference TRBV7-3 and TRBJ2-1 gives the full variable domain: GAGVSQTPSNKVTEKGKYVELRCDPISGHTALYWYRQSLGQGPEFLIYFQGTGAADDSGLPNDRFFAVRPEGSVSTLKIQRTERGDSAVYLCASSPSGGLYNEQFFGPGTRLTVL.

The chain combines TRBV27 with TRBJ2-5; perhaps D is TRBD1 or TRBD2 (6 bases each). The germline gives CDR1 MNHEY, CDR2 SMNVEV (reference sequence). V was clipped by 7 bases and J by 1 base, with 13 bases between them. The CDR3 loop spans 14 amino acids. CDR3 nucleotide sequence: TGTGCCAGCAATGGGGGGACAATCCAAGAGACCCAGTACTTC. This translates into CASNGGTIQETQYF.

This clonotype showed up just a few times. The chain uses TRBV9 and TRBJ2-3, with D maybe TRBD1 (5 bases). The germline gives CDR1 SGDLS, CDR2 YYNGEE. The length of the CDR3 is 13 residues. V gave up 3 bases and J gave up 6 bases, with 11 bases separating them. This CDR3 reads CASSAGLSDTQYF. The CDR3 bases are TGTGCCAGCAGCGCAGGGTTGTCGGATACGCAGTATTTT. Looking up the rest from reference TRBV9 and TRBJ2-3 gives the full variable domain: DSGVTQTPKHLITATGQRVTLRCSPRSGDLSVYWYQQSLDQGLQFLIQYYNGEERAKGNILERFSAQQFPDLHSELNLSSLELGDSALYFCASSAGLSDTQYFGPGTRLTVL.

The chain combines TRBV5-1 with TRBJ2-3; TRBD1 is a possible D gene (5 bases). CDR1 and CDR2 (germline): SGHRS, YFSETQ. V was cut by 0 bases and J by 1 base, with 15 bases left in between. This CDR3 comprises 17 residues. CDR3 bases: TGCGCCAGCAGCTTGGTCAGGGATACTATAGGCACAGATACGCAGTATTTT. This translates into CASSLVRDTIGTDTQYF. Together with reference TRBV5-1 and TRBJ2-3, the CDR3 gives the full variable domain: KAGVTQTPRYLIKTRGQQVTLSCSPISGHRSVSWYQQTPGQGLQFLFEYFSETQRNKGNFPGRFSGRQFSNSRSEMNVSTLELGDSALYLCASSLVRDTIGTDTQYFGPGTRLTVL.

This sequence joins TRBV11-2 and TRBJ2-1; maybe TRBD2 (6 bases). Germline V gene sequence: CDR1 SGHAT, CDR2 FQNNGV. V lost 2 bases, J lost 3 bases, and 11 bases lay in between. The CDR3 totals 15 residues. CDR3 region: CASSLSGLVYNEQFF. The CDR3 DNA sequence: TGTGCCAGCAGCTTATCGGGACTCGTCTACAATGAGCAGTTCTTC.

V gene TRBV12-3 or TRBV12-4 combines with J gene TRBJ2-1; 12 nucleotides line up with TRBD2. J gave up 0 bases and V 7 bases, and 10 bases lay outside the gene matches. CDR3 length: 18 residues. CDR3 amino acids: CASTKTSGGSFSYNEQFF. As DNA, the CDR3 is TGTGCCAGCACCAAGACTAGCGGGGGTTCCTTCTCCTACAATGAGCAGTTCTTC.

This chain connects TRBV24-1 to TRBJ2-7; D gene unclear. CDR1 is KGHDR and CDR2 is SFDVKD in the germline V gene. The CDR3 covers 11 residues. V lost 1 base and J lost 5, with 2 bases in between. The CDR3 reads CATSDLNEQYF. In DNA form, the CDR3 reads TGTGCCACCAGTGATTTAAACGAGCAGTACTTC.

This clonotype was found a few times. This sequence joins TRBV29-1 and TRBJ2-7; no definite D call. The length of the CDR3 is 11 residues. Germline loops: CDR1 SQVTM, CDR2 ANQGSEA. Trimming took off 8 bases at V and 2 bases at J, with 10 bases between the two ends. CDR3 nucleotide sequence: TGCAGCTCCGGTTCTACCTACGAGCAGTACTTC. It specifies CSSGSTYEQYF.

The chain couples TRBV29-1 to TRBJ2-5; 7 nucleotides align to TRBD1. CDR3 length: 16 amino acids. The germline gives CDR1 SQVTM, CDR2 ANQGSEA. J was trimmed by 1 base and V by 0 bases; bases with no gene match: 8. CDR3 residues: CSVEEGTVTTQETQYF. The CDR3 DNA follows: TGCAGCGTTGAAGAGGGGACAGTAACTACCCAAGAGACCCAGTACTTC.

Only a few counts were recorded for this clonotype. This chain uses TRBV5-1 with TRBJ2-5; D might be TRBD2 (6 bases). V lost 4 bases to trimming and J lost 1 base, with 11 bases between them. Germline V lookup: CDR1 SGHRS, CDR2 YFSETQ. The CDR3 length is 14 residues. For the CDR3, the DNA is TGCGCCAGCAGCCCCATGGGGGGCCAAGAGACCCAGTACTTC. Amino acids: CASSPMGGQETQYF.

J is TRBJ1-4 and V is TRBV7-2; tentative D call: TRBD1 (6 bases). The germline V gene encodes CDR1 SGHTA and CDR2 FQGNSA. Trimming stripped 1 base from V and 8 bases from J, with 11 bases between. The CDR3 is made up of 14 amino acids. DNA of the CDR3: TGTGCCAGCAGCTTAGTGGCAGGGGAGGAAAAACTGTTTTTT. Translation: CASSLVAGEEKLFF.

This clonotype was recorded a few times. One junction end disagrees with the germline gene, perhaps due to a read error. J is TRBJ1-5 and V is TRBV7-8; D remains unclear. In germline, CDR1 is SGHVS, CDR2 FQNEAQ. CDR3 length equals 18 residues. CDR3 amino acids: CASSPDGPFLPSSQPQHF. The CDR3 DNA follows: TGTGCCAGCAGCCCCGATGGGCCCTTCTTACCCAGCAGTCAGCCCCAGCATTTT.

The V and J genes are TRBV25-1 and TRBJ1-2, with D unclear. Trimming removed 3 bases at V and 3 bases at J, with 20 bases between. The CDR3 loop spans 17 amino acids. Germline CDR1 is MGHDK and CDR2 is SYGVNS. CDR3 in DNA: TGTGCCAGCAGTGAGGGTGGAGGTATTGGATGGTACTATGGCTACACCTTC. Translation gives CASSEGGGIGWYYGYTF.

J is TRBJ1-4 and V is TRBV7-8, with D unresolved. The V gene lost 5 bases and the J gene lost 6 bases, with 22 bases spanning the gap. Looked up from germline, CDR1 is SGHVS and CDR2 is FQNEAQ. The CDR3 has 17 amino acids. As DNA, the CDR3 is TGTGCCAGCAGCGGAAGTCTGTCCGGGCTCGAAGATGAAAAACTGTTTTTT. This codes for CASSGSLSGLEDEKLFF.

The CDR3: CASSLSVKNEQFF. The CDR3 nucleotides read TGTGCCAGCAGCTTATCCGTGAAGAATGAGCAGTTCTTC. The chain links TRBV7-2 to TRBJ2-1; no clear D. The ends were cut back, 2 bases at V and 7 bases at J, with 9 bases in the middle. Germline loops: CDR1 SGHTA, CDR2 FQGNSA. CDR3 size: 13 residues.